One sample yielded the 30 T cell receptor beta chains listed below, sequenced in a study of T cell repertoires in cytomegalovirus infection. TCRdb fed the reads into MiXCR, producing one record per CDR3 protein. The repertoire has around 570,000 distinct CDR3 sequences, almost 40% of them found once; the top ten carry 48%. What these receptors recognize is not known. This material consisted of cultured PBMCs, taken from culture after CMV antigen stimulation. These receptors all come from a human donor in good health (CMV status not recorded). Some clones in this sample may be carry-over from other donors' samples.

This clonotype occurred a few times. The chain uses TRBV11-2 and TRBJ2-3, with D possibly TRBD2 on 6 matching bases. This CDR3 contains 16 residues. The germline V gene encodes CDR1 SGHAT and CDR2 FQNNGV. V was cut by 7 bases and J by 2 bases, with 19 bases left in between. The CDR3 sequence is CASNPTDGRYTDTQYF. CDR3 bases: TGTGCCAGCAACCCCACTGACGGGAGATACACAGATACGCAGTATTTT.

This clonotype was counted between two and nine times. The chain combines TRBV7-2 with TRBJ1-5, with D perhaps matching TRBD1 (6 bases). The CDR3 extends over 16 amino acids. Trimming left V 1 base short and J 5 bases short, with 15 bases between. Germline V lookup: CDR1 SGHTA, CDR2 FQGNSA. The CDR3 DNA sequence: TGTGCCAGCAGCTTAGAGGGACGGGGGGGCTATCAGCCCCAGCATTTT. This gives the protein CASSLEGRGGYQPQHF.

V gene TRBV6-1 combines with J gene TRBJ1-2, with 9 bases aligning to TRBD1. The germline V gene encodes CDR1 MNHNS and CDR2 SASEGT. Trimming at V came to 5 bases and at J to 4 bases, leaving 8 bases not matched to a gene. CDR3 length equals 15 residues. CDR3 protein: CASSTLQGAGYGYTF. The CDR3 nucleotides are TGTGCCAGCAGTACATTACAGGGGGCCGGCTATGGCTACACCTTC.

The chain has TRBV4-1 and TRBJ1-6; D is uncertain. Trimming removed 8 bases from V and 5 bases from J, with 16 bases in between. The CDR3 extends over 15 amino acids. The germline gives CDR1 MGHRA, CDR2 YSYEKL. In nucleotides, the CDR3 is TGCGCCAGCCAAGCAAACTGGAGGGATAATTCACCCCTCCACTTT. Protein sequence: CASQANWRDNSPLHF.

The rearrangement links TRBV4-1 to TRBJ1-5, with a weak D call TRBD1 (5 bases). V was clipped by 3 bases and J by 9 bases, with 9 bases between them. The CDR3 loop spans 12 amino acids. Germline V gene data show CDR1 as MGHRA and CDR2 as YSYEKL. CDR3 loop: CASSHRGGPQHF. As DNA, the CDR3 is TGCGCCAGCAGCCACCGGGGGGGGCCCCAGCATTTT.

V usage is TRBV28 and J usage is TRBJ1-2, with 10 positions matching TRBD1. Unmatched junction bases numbered 17, after V lost 5 bases and J lost 5 bases. Germline V gene lookup returns CDR1 MDHEN and CDR2 SYDVKM. The CDR3 length is 18 residues. This CDR3 reads CASSATTGGEEDRYGYTF. The CDR3 DNA sequence: TGTGCCAGCAGTGCGACGACAGGGGGCGAGGAGGATCGGTATGGCTACACCTTC.

This clonotype was counted a few times. The V and J genes are TRBV19 and TRBJ1-2; D is possibly TRBD1 (5 bases). Germline lookup yields CDR1 LNHDA and CDR2 SQIVND (reference sequence). Trimming shortened V by 3 bases and J by 2 bases, and 13 bases separated the two germline ends. CDR3 length: 15 residues. CDR3 DNA: TGTGCCAGTAGTATTCCCGGGGCGCGGAACTATGGCTACACCTTC. It encodes CASSIPGARNYGYTF.

CDR3 nucleotides: TGTGCCAGCAGCTATTACGAGGGGGGAAAAGCTTTCTTT. Translated: CASSYYEGGKAFF. The chain employs TRBV7-2 and TRBJ1-1, with D possibly being TRBD1 (6 bases). V dropped 4 bases and J dropped 9 bases, with 15 bases sitting between them. The CDR3 length is 13 residues. Germline V gene data show CDR1 as SGHTA and CDR2 as FQGNSA.

The chain joins TRBV20-1 to TRBJ2-5; D gene uncertain. This CDR3 contains 14 residues. CDR1 and CDR2 from the germline V gene are DFQATT and SNEGSKA (reference sequence). The germline V and J ends were trimmed by 8 bases and 0 bases, with 16 bases remaining between them. CDR3 sequence reads: CSSLTPKYQETQYF. The CDR3 DNA reads as TGCAGTTCGCTAACTCCAAAGTACCAAGAGACCCAGTACTTC.

The V gene is TRBV4-1, the J gene TRBJ2-6; D could derive from TRBD1 or TRBD2 (6 bases each). The V end was cut by 4 bases, the J end by 2 bases, with 15 bases between. This CDR3 region has 17 residues. Per the germline V gene, CDR1 is MGHRA and CDR2 is YSYEKL. CDR3 protein: CASSPRGALAGANVLTF. The CDR3 nucleotides are TGCGCCAGCAGCCCAAGGGGGGCTCTGGCTGGGGCCAACGTCCTGACTTTC.

The rearrangement joins TRBV20-1 to TRBJ2-5; maybe TRBD2 (5 bases). The V end lost 1 base, the J end lost 5 bases, and 11 bases lay between the germline ends. Germline CDR1 and CDR2: DFQATT and SNEGSKA (reference sequence). The length of the CDR3 is 13 residues. This CDR3 reads CSARVGSEETQYF. The CDR3 nucleotides read TGCAGTGCTAGAGTGGGGAGCGAGGAGACCCAGTACTTC.

This clonotype was observed at least ten times. The chain uses TRBV6-1 and TRBJ2-7, with TRBD1 as a possible D gene (6 bases). V was trimmed by 6 bases and J by 3 bases, leaving 18 bases between them. This CDR3 spans 15 amino acids. Germline CDR1 MNHNS, CDR2 SASEGT. The CDR3 is CASSTTGTSRYEQYF. In DNA form, the CDR3 reads TGTGCCAGCAGCACCACCGGGACAAGCCGCTACGAGCAGTACTTC.

This chain uses TRBV6-2 or TRBV6-3 with TRBJ2-5; 9 bases agree with TRBD2. The V segment lost 4 bases and the J segment 5 bases; nucleotides outside the gene matches: 11. CDR3 length: 16 residues. The germline CDR1 and CDR2 sequences are MNHEY and SVGEGT. CDR3 amino acids: CASSSPAGGYGETQYF. DNA for the CDR3: TGTGCCAGCAGTTCCCCGGCGGGGGGGTACGGGGAGACCCAGTACTTC.

This chain links TRBV6-5 with TRBJ2-5; the match to TRBD1 covers 7 bases. Germline CDR1 MNHEY, CDR2 SVGAGI. V lost 8 bases, J lost 3 bases, and 6 bases stayed unmatched. This CDR3 spans 13 amino acids. Here the CDR3 DNA reads TGTGCCAGCCGTACCACAGGGGAAGAGACCCAGTACTTC. It encodes CASRTTGEETQYF.

This clonotype was detected only a few times. The rearrangement joins TRBV7-9 to TRBJ2-7; no clear D. V was cut by 5 bases and J by 9 bases, with 17 bases left in between. CDR1 is SEHNR and CDR2 is FQNEAQ in the germline V gene (reference sequence). The CDR3 length is 13 residues. The CDR3 loop is CASSPPGGSSQYF. The CDR3 nucleotides are TGTGCCAGCAGCCCACCAGGCGGCAGTTCGCAGTACTTC.

This clonotype was found a few times. The chain employs TRBV20-1 and TRBJ2-7; TRBD1 is a possible D gene (6 bases). Germline assignment: CDR1 DFQATT and CDR2 SNEGSKA (reference sequence). V lost 3 bases to trimming and J lost 2 bases, with 8 bases between them. The CDR3 consists of 12 residues. The CDR3 coding sequence is TGCAGTGCTAGGACAGGCACCTACGAGCAGTACTTC. Translating gives CSARTGTYEQYF.

V usage is TRBV12-5 and J usage is TRBJ1-2; 7 nucleotides align to TRBD1. The CDR3 is 14 amino acids. Looked up from germline, CDR1 is LGHNT and CDR2 is FRNRAP. Trimming took 1 base from V and 6 from J; bases not matched to a gene: 5. The CDR3 loop reads CASGLAVGGNGYTF. The CDR3 DNA sequence: TGTGCTAGTGGTTTGGCCGTAGGGGGCAATGGCTACACCTTC.

The V and J genes are TRBV29-1 and TRBJ2-4; unclear D gene. Germline assignment: CDR1 SQVTM and CDR2 ANQGSEA. This CDR3 spans 15 amino acids. With 6 bases removed from V and 0 bases from J, the gap between germline ends came to 15 bases. Here the CDR3 reads CSVCLGSIAKNIQYF. The CDR3 region has the DNA TGCAGCGTATGCCTGGGCAGCATAGCCAAAAACATTCAGTACTTC. Looking up the rest from reference TRBV29-1 and TRBJ2-4 gives the full variable domain: SAVISQKPSRDICQRGTSLTIQCQVDSQVTMMFWYRQQPGQSLTLIATANQGSEATYESGFVIDKFPISRPNLTFSTLTVSNMSPEDSSIYLCSVCLGSIAKNIQYFGAGTRLSVL.

This clonotype occurred a few times. This chain joins TRBV12-3 or TRBV12-4 and TRBJ2-3; the match to TRBD2 covers 13 bases. V was pared by 8 bases and J by 8 bases, with 10 bases of the junction left unmatched. This CDR3 contains 15 residues. CDR3 DNA sequence: TGTGCCAGCCGGACTAGCGGGAGAAAAGGAATTACGCAGTATTTT. Protein product: CASRTSGRKGITQYF.

This clonotype was seen a handful of times. An end of the junction differs from the germline gene, which may be a read error. The genes are TRBV4-1 and TRBJ1-5; TRBD1 is a possible D gene (6 bases). Germline V lookup: CDR1 MGHRA, CDR2 YSYEKL. The CDR3 runs to 15 residues. CDR3 coding DNA: TGTGCCAGCAGCCCTAGGGACAATTCGGATCAGCCCCAGCATTTT. This sequence encodes CASSPRDNSDQPQHF.

This clonotype was observed a handful of times. The chain joins TRBV7-2 to TRBJ2-5; D uncertain. The CDR3 has 15 residues. The germline V and J ends were trimmed by 5 bases and 2 bases, with 15 bases remaining between them. The germline CDR1 and CDR2 sequences are SGHTA and FQGNSA. The CDR3 DNA is TGTGCCAGCAGCAGCTACGTAGGCCAACAAGAGACCCAGTACTTC. It translates to CASSSYVGQQETQYF.

This chain connects TRBV4-3 to TRBJ2-3; weak D call: TRBD2 (5 bases). Trimming left V 2 bases short and J 1 base short, with 7 bases between. Germline V lookup: CDR1 LGHNA, CDR2 YSLEER. The length of the CDR3 is 14 residues. The CDR3 loop reads CASSQLRGTDTQYF. The CDR3 DNA reads as TGCGCCAGCAGCCAACTGCGGGGCACAGATACGCAGTATTTT.

CDR3 DNA sequence: TGTGCCAGCAGCTCCCTGGACAGGGGGCAGGACACAGATACGCAGTATTTT. Protein sequence: CASSSLDRGQDTDTQYF. The chain has TRBV7-9 and TRBJ2-3; 11 positions match TRBD1. The junction had 8 bases not matched to a gene; V was cut back by 4 bases and J by 2 bases. The CDR3 runs 17 residues. Germline CDR1 and CDR2: SEHNR and FQNEAQ (reference sequence). The whole variable domain, remainder taken from reference TRBV7-9 and TRBJ2-3, is DTGVSQNPRHKITKRGQNVTFRCDPISEHNRLYWYRQTLGQGPEFLTYFQNEAQLEKSRLLSDRFSAERPKGSFSTLEIQRTEQGDSAMYLCASSSLDRGQDTDTQYFGPGTRLTVL.

The chain combines TRBV7-9 with TRBJ1-6; D may be TRBD1 (5 bases). Trimming took off 7 bases at V and 10 bases at J, with 11 bases between the two ends. The CDR3 is 12 residues long. Germline V gene sequence: CDR1 SEHNR, CDR2 FQNEAQ (reference sequence). The CDR3, as DNA: TGTGCCAGCACCAGGGAGAAGTCACCCCTCCACTTT. It is translated as CASTREKSPLHF. The full variable domain, its missing parts supplied by reference TRBV7-9 and TRBJ1-6, is DTGVSQNPRHKITKRGQNVTFRCDPISEHNRLYWYRQTLGQGPEFLTYFQNEAQLEKSRLLSDRFSAERPKGSFSTLEIQRTEQGDSAMYLCASTREKSPLHFGNGTRLTVT.

This clonotype was seen ten or more times. J is TRBJ1-1 and V is TRBV7-6; tentatively, D is TRBD1 (6 bases). The V gene lost 3 bases and the J gene lost 0 bases, with 11 bases spanning the gap. CDR1 is SGHVS, CDR2 FNYEAQ, per germline. This CDR3 is built from 15 residues. CDR3 residues: CASSFSTGLNTEAFF. The CDR3 nucleotides are TGTGCCAGCAGCTTTTCGACAGGCCTGAACACTGAAGCTTTCTTT. The variable domain in full, completed from reference TRBV7-6 and TRBJ1-1, reads GAGVSQSPRYKVTKRGQDVALRCDPISGHVSLYWYRQALGQGPEFLTYFNYEAQQDKSGLPNDRFSAERPEGSISTLTIQRTEQRDSAMYRCASSFSTGLNTEAFFGQGTRLTVV.

This clonotype has just one count. The rearrangement links TRBV7-9 to TRBJ2-1; D possibly corresponds to TRBD2 (5 bases). The CDR3 has 13 amino acids. The V gene lost 4 bases and the J gene lost 12 bases, with 16 bases spanning the gap. Germline V gene lookup returns CDR1 SEHNR and CDR2 FQNEAQ (reference sequence). CDR3 residues: CASSSRTGRGQFF. The CDR3 nucleotides are TGTGCCAGCAGCTCGAGGACTGGCCGGGGGCAGTTCTTC.

This clonotype was counted at least ten times. The chain is built from TRBV4-3 and TRBJ2-2, with D perhaps given as TRBD1 or TRBD2 (5 bases each). Trimming cost V 2 bases and J 7 bases, with 14 bases left between them. CDR3 length: 15 amino acids. The germline gives CDR1 LGHNA, CDR2 YSLEER. CDR3 sequence reads: CASSQNDRDGGELFF. CDR3 sequence (DNA): TGCGCCAGCAGCCAAAACGACCGGGACGGCGGGGAGCTGTTTTTT.

The chain employs TRBV28 and TRBJ1-1; 7 bases are a match to TRBD1. V dropped 7 bases and J dropped 3; count of bases not matched to a gene: 2. The CDR3 has 12 residues. Looked up from germline, CDR1 is MDHEN and CDR2 is SYDVKM. The DNA of the CDR3 is TGTGCCAGCAAGGACAGGTACACTGAAGCTTTCTTT. Protein sequence: CASKDRYTEAFF.

The V gene is TRBV12-3 or TRBV12-4, the J gene TRBJ1-1; TRBD1 might be the D (5 bases). V lost 4 bases, J lost 5 bases, and 11 bases lay in between. This CDR3 has 13 residues. This CDR3 is CASSYARETEAFF. CDR3 bases: TGTGCCAGCAGTTACGCCAGGGAGACTGAAGCTTTCTTT.

V and J are TRBV7-8 and TRBJ2-3; TRBD2 agrees at 9 bases. The CDR3 has 16 residues. CDR1 is SGHVS and CDR2 is FQNEAQ in the germline V gene. The trim removed 1 base at V and 5 bases at J, leaving 7 bases unmatched. CDR3 sequence (DNA): TGTGCCAGCAGCTTAGGGGCGGGAGGGCCAAAAGATACGCAGTATTTT. Its protein is CASSLGAGGPKDTQYF.